This T cell receptor (beta chain) was observed in a study of spatial heterogeneity in lung cancer. Overall study results and limits: Counts that tracked tumor mutation counts were those of expanded intratumoral alpha and beta TCRs. The estimated TCR-seq coverage of tumor T cells amounted to about 7.4% when looking at alpha chains and about 12% when looking at beta chains.

Unique molecular identifiers tagged every individual TCR cDNA molecule. TCRdb called the 5' RACE reads again in MiXCR, with one record for every CDR3 protein. The sample includes about 100,000 distinct CDR3 sequences, 3.5% to 5% seen only once; the top ten take 21%. Time point in this sample: sample taken at primary tumor resection. Samples came from about 72 TRACERx patients with untreated early-stage lung cancer. Without sorting, whole RNA was sequenced from tumor, nontumor lung or frozen PBMC. Note on this clonotype: The antigen remains undetermined.

The sequences come from lung tumor tissue, collected at surgery. This TCR was sampled from a male donor with early-stage non-small cell lung cancer.

In nucleotides, the CDR3 is TGCAGTGCTAGCGGCCAACGGAACACAGATACGCAGTATTTT. Its protein product is CSASGQRNTDTQYF. J is TRBJ2-3 and V is TRBV20-1; no definite D call. The V gene's germline CDR1 is DFQATT and CDR2 SNEGSKA (reference sequence). Trimming removed 3 bases at V and 2 bases at J, with 12 bases between. CDR3 length equals 14 residues.